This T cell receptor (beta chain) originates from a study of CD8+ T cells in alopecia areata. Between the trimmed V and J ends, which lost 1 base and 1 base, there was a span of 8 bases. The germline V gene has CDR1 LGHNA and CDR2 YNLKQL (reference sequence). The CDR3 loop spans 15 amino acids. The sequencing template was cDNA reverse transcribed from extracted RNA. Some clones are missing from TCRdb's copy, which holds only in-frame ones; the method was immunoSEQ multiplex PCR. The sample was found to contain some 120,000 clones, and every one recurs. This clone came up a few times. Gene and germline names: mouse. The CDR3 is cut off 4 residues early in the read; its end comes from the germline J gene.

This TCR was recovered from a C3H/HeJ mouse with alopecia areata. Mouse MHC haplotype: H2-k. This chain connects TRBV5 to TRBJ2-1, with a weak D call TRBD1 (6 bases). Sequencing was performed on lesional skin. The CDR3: CASSQGGTNYAEQFF. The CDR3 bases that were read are TGTGCCAGCAGCCAAGGAGGGACAAACTATGCT.